The clone carrying this T cell receptor (beta chain) has a handful of counts. This entry belongs to a study of T cell changes during pregnancy in multiple sclerosis. The germline V gene has CDR1 SGHAT and CDR2 FQNNGV. Germline trimming cut 6 bases from V and 1 base from J; bases unmatched to any gene: 11. CDR3 length: 17 amino acids. Libraries were prepared by immunoSEQ multiplex PCR; TCRdb keeps only in-frame clonotypes and omits some of them. Of about 59,000 clones detected, around nine tenths appear once; the ten largest clones hold 0.85% to 0.9%. This clonotype originated in a female donor with multiple sclerosis, enrolled in a pregnancy study. This material consisted of peripheral blood, taken before pregnancy. V usage is TRBV11-2 and J usage is TRBJ2-3; 9 positions agree with TRBD2. The CDR3 coding sequence is TGTGCCAGCAGGAGAGGGGACCTAGCGGGGCGCACAGATACGCAGTATTTT. It codes for CASRRGDLAGRTDTQYF.